This T cell receptor (beta chain) was captured in a study of cytomegalovirus exposure and HLA in healthy donors. About the research overall: In a later analysis, the approximately 120 validation repertoires were reported to have used the same platform as the 600 to 700 first-cohort repertoires.

Notes on the study in general: In vitro checks showed that a few CMV-associated chains really do target CMV antigens. Cytomegalovirus association was assigned to under 200 TCR beta chains.

The ends were cut back, 3 bases at V and 10 bases at J, with 13 bases in the middle. The CDR3 is 13 residues long. Germline CDR1 MDHEN, CDR2 SYDVKM. In regard to this clone: Its antigen is not known.

This table comes from immunoSEQ multiplex PCR, and its TCRdb copy is limited to in-frame clones, with some not included. The data contain 100,000 to 150,000 clones, about 90% of them seen just once; the ten biggest clones take up under 2%. The study drew the donors from its approximately 110-subject validation cohort, separate from the approximately 700-subject first cohort. The sequence was obtained from a woman younger than 35 in good health and CMV-seronegative. Sequencing used PBMCs. J is TRBJ2-1 and V is TRBV28, with D possibly matching TRBD1 (6 bases). The CDR3 nucleotides are TGTGCCAGCAGTTTTAATGGGGGCAGCGAGCAGTTCTTC. Protein: CASSFNGGSEQFF. Drawing the rest from reference TRBV28 and TRBJ2-1, the complete variable domain is DVKVTQSSRYLVKRTGEKVFLECVQDMDHENMFWYRQDPGLGLRLIYFSYDVKMKEKGDIPEGYSVSREKKERFSLILESASTNQTSMYLCASSFNGGSEQFFGPGTRLTVL.